This T cell receptor (beta chain) was captured in a study of long-term antiretroviral therapy in people with HIV. Runs used v3.0 of the immunoSEQ assay and were done at survey level. TCRdb's table, derived via immunoSEQ multiplex PCR, lists solely in-frame clones and lacks some. The sample contains about 25,000 clones, 86% of which appear only once. General study points: There were no data on ART adherence, viral resistance or therapy changes, a gap that limits inferences about post-ART repertoire changes.

Donors each had at least one pre-ART PBMC sample and at least two post-ART ones. Details on this clone: Antigen unknown.

The material sequenced was unsorted PBMCs, taken 1.2 years after starting antiretroviral therapy. The receptor was isolated from a man aged 50 or older with HIV.

CDR3 nucleotides: TGTGCCAGCAGTTCCGGGACAGGGCCATACGAGCAGTACTTC. This encodes CASSSGTGPYEQYF. The chain joins TRBV27 to TRBJ2-7; 9 bases align to TRBD1. CDR1 is MNHEY, CDR2 SMNVEV, per germline (reference sequence). V shed 4 bases, J shed 4 bases, and the junction held 5 bases outside the gene matches. This CDR3 has 14 amino acids.